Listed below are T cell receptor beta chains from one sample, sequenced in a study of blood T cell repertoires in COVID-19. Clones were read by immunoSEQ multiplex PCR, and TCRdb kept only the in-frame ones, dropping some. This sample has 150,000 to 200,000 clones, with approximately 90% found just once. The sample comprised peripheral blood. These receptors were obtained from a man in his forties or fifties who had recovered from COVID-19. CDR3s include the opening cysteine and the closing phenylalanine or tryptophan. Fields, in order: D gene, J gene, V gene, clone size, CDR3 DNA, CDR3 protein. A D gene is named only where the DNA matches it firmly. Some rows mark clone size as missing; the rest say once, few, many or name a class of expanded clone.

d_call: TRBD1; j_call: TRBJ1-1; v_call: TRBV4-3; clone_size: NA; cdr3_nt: TGCGCCAGCAGCCAAGGCACAGGGGGAGGGCTTGTGAACACTGAAGCTTTCTTT; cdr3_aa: CASSQGTGGGLVNTEAFF
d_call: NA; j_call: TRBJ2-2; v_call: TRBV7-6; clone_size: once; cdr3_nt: TGTGCCAGCAGCTTAGCGGGGGGATCGGATGGGGAGCTGTTTTTT; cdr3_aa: CASSLAGGSDGELFF
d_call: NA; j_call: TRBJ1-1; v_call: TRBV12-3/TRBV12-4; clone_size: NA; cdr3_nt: TGTGCCAGCAGGACAGGAGCCGGTGAAGCTTTCTTT; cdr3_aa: CASRTGAGEAFF
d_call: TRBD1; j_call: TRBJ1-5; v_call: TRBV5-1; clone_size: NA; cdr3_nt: TGCGCCAGCAGCTTGAGCACAGGGGATAAGCAGCCCCAGCATTTT; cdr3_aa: CASSLSTGDKQPQHF
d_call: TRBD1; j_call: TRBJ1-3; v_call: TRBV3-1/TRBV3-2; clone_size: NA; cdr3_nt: TGTGCCAGCAGCCAGTCCTTCACAGGGGGCTCTGGAAACACCATATATTTT; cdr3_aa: CASSQSFTGGSGNTIYF
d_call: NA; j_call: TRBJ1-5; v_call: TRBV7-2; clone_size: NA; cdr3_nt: TGTGCCAGCAGGTCGACAGGAGAGAATCAGCCCCAGCATTTT; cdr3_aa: CASRSTGENQPQHF
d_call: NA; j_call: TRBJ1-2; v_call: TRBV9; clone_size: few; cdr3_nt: TGTGCCAGCTCCCGGGACACCTTTAATGGCTACACCTTC; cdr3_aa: CASSRDTFNGYTF
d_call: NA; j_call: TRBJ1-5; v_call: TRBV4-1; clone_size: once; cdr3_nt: TGCGCCAGCAGCCAAGACCCCTCTGTGGTAGGGGCACGGAATCAGCCCCAGCATTTT; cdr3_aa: CASSQDPSVVGARNQPQHF
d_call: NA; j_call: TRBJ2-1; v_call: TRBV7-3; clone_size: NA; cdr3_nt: TGTGCCAGCAGCTACGACAGGAACTCCTACAATGAGCAGTTCTTC; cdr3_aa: CASSYDRNSYNEQFF
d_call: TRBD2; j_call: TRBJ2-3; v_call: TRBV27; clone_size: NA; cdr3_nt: TGTGCCAGTAGGGCGGAGCGGGGGGCCAGCACAGATACGCAGTATTTT; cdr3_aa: CASRAERGASTDTQYF
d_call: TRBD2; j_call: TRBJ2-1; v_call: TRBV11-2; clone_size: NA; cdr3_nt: TGTGCCAGCAGCCAGGGGACTAGCGGGAGCCGCAATGAGCAGTTCTTC; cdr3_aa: CASSQGTSGSRNEQFF
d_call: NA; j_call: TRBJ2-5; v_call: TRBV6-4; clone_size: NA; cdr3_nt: TGTGCCAGCAGTGACTCGAATGCGGGGACCCAGTACTTC; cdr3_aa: CASSDSNAGTQYF
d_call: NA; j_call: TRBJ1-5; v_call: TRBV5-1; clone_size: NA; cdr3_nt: TGCGCCAGCAGCTTGGCATTCAGGGAGGGGAATCAGCCCCAGCATTTT; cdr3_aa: CASSLAFREGNQPQHF
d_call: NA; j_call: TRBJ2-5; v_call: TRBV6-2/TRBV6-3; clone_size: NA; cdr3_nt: TGTGCCAGCAGTTATAAGACTCCTCAAGAGACCCAGTACTTC; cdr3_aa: CASSYKTPQETQYF
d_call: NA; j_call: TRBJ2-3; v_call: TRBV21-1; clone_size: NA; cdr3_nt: TGTGCCAGCAGCAAAGGACAGGGGTTTTTCACAGATACGCAGTATTTT; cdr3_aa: CASSKGQGFFTDTQYF
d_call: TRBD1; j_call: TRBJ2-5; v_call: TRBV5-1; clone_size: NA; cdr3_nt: TGCGCCAGCAGCATGACAGGGGTAGAGACCCAGTACTTC; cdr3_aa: CASSMTGVETQYF
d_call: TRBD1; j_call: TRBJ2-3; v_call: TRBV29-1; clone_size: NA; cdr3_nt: TGCAGCGTTCGACAGGGGTCAGATACGCAGTATTTT; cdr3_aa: CSVRQGSDTQYF
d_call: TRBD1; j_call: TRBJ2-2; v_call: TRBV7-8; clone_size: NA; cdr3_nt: TGTGCCAGCAGCTTAGCTTCACAGGGGATCGGGGAGCTGTTTTTT; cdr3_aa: CASSLASQGIGELFF
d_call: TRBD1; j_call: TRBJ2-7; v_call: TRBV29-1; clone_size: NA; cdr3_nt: TGCAGCACGAGTCCAGGGGGCGCGTCCGAGCAGTACTTC; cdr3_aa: CSTSPGGASEQYF
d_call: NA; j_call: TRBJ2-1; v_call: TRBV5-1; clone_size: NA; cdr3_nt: TGCGCCAGCAGCTTTGGAGGGGTCAATGAGCAGTTCTTC; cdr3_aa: CASSFGGVNEQFF
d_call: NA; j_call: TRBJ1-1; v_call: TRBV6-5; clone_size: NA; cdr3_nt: TGTGCCAGCAGTTACAATGAGGGGGAAACTGAAGCTTTCTTT; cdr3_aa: CASSYNEGETEAFF
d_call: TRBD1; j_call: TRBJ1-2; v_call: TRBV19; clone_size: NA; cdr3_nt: TGTGCCAGTAAGACAGGGGCCCGAATTCCCTATGGCTACACCTTC; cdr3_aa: CASKTGARIPYGYTF
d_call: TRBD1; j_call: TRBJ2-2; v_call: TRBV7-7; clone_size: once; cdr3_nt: TGTGCCAGCAGCCACGGACAGGGCAACACCGGGGAGCTGTTTTTT; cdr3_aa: CASSHGQGNTGELFF
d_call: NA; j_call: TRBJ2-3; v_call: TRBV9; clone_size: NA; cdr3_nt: TGTGCCAGCAGCGTGGACTCCACAGATACGCAGTATTTT; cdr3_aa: CASSVDSTDTQYF
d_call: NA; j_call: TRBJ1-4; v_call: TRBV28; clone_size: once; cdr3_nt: TGTGCCAGCAGTTTTCGGGGAAGTGGTGAAAAACTGTTTTTT; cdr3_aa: CASSFRGSGEKLFF